The rows below give T cell receptor beta chains drawn from one sample of a study of blood T cell repertoires in COVID-19. Clones were read by immunoSEQ multiplex PCR, and TCRdb kept only the in-frame ones, dropping some. The table has about 98,000 clones, roughly 82% seen once. Sequenced sample: peripheral blood. Source of these receptors: a man in his sixties or seventies with active or convalescent COVID-19. Both conserved end residues are part of each CDR3. The D gene is left open where the match is weak. Expanded clones get a size class; other rows say once, few or many, or leave the size out.

V,length,size,D,J,CDR3,DNA
TRBV7-9,15,-,TRBD2,TRBJ2-2,CASSLGSGDVGELFF,TGTGCCAGCAGCCTGGGTAGCGGGGACGTCGGGGAGCTGTTTTTT
TRBV3-1/TRBV3-2,15,once,-,TRBJ1-2,CASSQDSRRGGGYTF,TGTGCCAGCAGCCAAGATTCCCGGCGAGGGGGTGGCTACACCTTC
TRBV7-9,12,-,TRBD2,TRBJ2-5,CATSEERGTQYF,TGTGCCACCTCTGAGGAGCGGGGGACCCAGTACTTC
TRBV11-2,12,-,-,TRBJ2-3,CASSPDATAQYF,TGTGCCAGCAGCCCTGACGCCACAGCGCAGTATTTT
TRBV19,16,-,TRBD1,TRBJ1-5,CASSTRTGDSNQPQHF,TGTGCCAGTAGTACAAGGACAGGGGATAGCAATCAGCCCCAGCATTTT
TRBV4-2,16,-,TRBD1,TRBJ2-2,CASSQVGQGGTGELFF,TGTGCCAGCAGCCAAGTTGGACAGGGTGGGACCGGGGAGCTGTTTTTT
TRBV6-1,15,-,-,TRBJ2-3,CASSEAAAGFDTQYF,TGTGCCAGCAGTGAGGCGGCTGCCGGTTTCGATACGCAGTATTTT
TRBV11-2,13,-,-,TRBJ2-1,CASRGTSYNEQFF,TGTGCCAGCAGAGGGACATCCTACAATGAGCAGTTCTTC
TRBV5-1,15,-,-,TRBJ2-5,CASSLAGGDQETQYF,TGCGCCAGCAGCTTGGCCGGGGGTGATCAAGAGACCCAGTACTTC
TRBV9,13,-,-,TRBJ1-2,CASSVDRNYGYTF,TGTGCCAGCAGCGTCGACAGGAACTATGGCTACACCTTC